Each of the 32 T cell receptor beta chains below was sequenced from the same sample in a study of blood T cell repertoires in COVID-19. The repertoire was sequenced with immunoSEQ multiplex PCR; TCRdb's copy has only in-frame clones and lacks some. The table lists more than 150,000 clones, roughly 79% of them singletons. Sequencing used peripheral blood. The receptor source for this set is a woman over 75 with COVID-19, enrolled during active disease.

The chain is built from TRBV13 and TRBJ2-1; 8 bases match TRBD2. The germline V gene encodes CDR1 PRHDT and CDR2 FYEKMQ (reference sequence). V trimming: 3 bases; J trimming: 4 bases; junction bases outside the gene matches: 5. The CDR3 runs to 15 residues. DNA of the CDR3: TGTGCCAGCAGCTTGGGCGGGGGGACATACAATGAGCAGTTCTTC. Translation: CASSLGGGTYNEQFF.

The chain has TRBV21-1 and TRBJ1-5; TRBD1 is the table's D call and was not checked against the DNA. TRBV21-1 constitutes a pseudogene. There are 19 residues in the CDR3. The CDR3 DNA follows: TGTGCCAGCAGCAAAGTAGGCGAGACAGCATTTTATAGCAATCAGCCCCAGCATTTT. Residues: CASSKVGETAFYSNQPQHF.

This sequence joins TRBV5-5 and TRBJ2-7; 9 nucleotides match TRBD1. This CDR3 is 15 amino acids long. V shed 3 bases and J 6 bases; nucleotides not matched to a gene: 10. Germline V CDR1 and CDR2: SGHKS, YYEKEE (reference sequence). In nucleotides, the CDR3 is TGTGCCAGCAGCTGCACACCGGGACAGGGCGCCGAGCAGTACTTC. Its translation is CASSCTPGQGAEQYF.

The chain uses TRBV2 and TRBJ2-2, with a weak D call TRBD1 (6 bases). The CDR3 contains 14 residues. V was shortened by 6 bases and J by 4 bases, with 12 bases between the two germline ends. Germline V gene lookup returns CDR1 SNHLY and CDR2 FYNNEI. CDR3 in DNA: TGTGCCAGCAGCCAGCAGGGGACCACCGGGGAGCTGTTTTTT. Its translation: CASSQQGTTGELFF.

The chain links TRBV10-3 to TRBJ1-2; D gene uncertain. Germline V lookup: CDR1 ENHRY, CDR2 SYGVKD. The length of the CDR3 is 15 residues. The V end lost 0 bases, the J end lost 4 bases, and 12 bases lay between the germline ends. For the CDR3, the DNA is TGTGCCATCAGTGAGTCGCTGGGCACTTTCTATGGCTACACCTTC. Translating gives CAISESLGTFYGYTF.

The rearrangement joins TRBV7-6 to TRBJ2-6; TRBD1 aligns across 7 bases. Germline V gives CDR1 SGHVS, CDR2 FNYEAQ. V was pared by 5 bases and J by 0 bases, with 4 bases of the junction left unmatched. This CDR3 spans 16 amino acids. In DNA form, the CDR3 reads TGTGCCAGCAGCCCGGCAGGGGGCTCTGGGGCCAACGTCCTGACTTTC. This codes for CASSPAGGSGANVLTF.

Only one count was recorded for this clone. The V gene is TRBV2, the J gene TRBJ1-1, with D uncertain. The germline gives CDR1 SNHLY, CDR2 FYNNEI. The V end lost 4 bases, the J end lost 7 bases, and 10 bases lay between the germline ends. The CDR3 is made up of 12 amino acids. The CDR3 coding sequence is TGTGCCAGCAGTGCGGGGATGGGTGAAGCTTTCTTT. Translation: CASSAGMGEAFF.

V is TRBV9 and J is TRBJ2-7, with TRBD1 identical over 9 bases. Per germline, CDR1 SGDLS and CDR2 YYNGEE. V dropped 0 bases and J dropped 4; count of bases not matched to a gene: 5. The CDR3 is made up of 15 amino acids. CDR3 in amino acids: CASSVGGQGGYEQYF. CDR3 nucleotides: TGTGCCAGCAGCGTAGGGGGACAGGGAGGGTACGAGCAGTACTTC. Drawing the rest from reference TRBV9 and TRBJ2-7, the complete variable domain is DSGVTQTPKHLITATGQRVTLRCSPRSGDLSVYWYQQSLDQGLQFLIQYYNGEERAKGNILERFSAQQFPDLHSELNLSSLELGDSALYFCASSVGGQGGYEQYFGPGTRLTVT.

The V and J genes are TRBV6-1 and TRBJ2-7; D gene unclear. V gave up 0 bases and J gave up 2 bases, with 8 bases separating them. This CDR3 contains 14 residues. Germline assignment: CDR1 MNHNS and CDR2 SASEGT. The CDR3 DNA sequence: TGTGCCAGCAGTGAAGCTCCTGGGCCCTACGAGCAGTACTTC. This translates into CASSEAPGPYEQYF.

This clone was recorded once. The chain links TRBV4-2 to TRBJ2-1; D possibly corresponds to TRBD2 (6 bases). The CDR3 is made up of 16 amino acids. Trimming removed 5 bases at V and 4 bases at J, with 18 bases between. The germline V gene encodes CDR1 LGHNA and CDR2 YNFKEQ. CDR3 coding DNA: TGTGCCAGCAGCAGAGGGATAGCGGCCATTTACAATGAGCAGTTCTTC. Encoded protein: CASSRGIAAIYNEQFF.

This chain uses TRBV27 with TRBJ2-7; weak D call: TRBD1 (6 bases). The CDR3 runs to 14 residues. Germline V gene sequence: CDR1 MNHEY, CDR2 SMNVEV (reference sequence). V shed 5 bases and J shed 3 bases, with 14 bases lying between them. The CDR3: CASSPWKQGYEQYF. The CDR3 coding sequence is TGTGCCAGCAGTCCCTGGAAACAGGGCTACGAGCAGTACTTC.

J is TRBJ1-3 and V is TRBV15; TRBD1 agrees at 7 bases. V shed 0 bases, J shed 5 bases, and the junction held 10 bases outside the gene matches. CDR3 size: 17 residues. Germline loops: CDR1 LNHNV, CDR2 YYDKDF (reference sequence). Written as DNA, the CDR3 is TGTGCCACCAGCAGAGATAAAGGAGACAGGGAAAGAAACACCATATATTTT. Its translation is CATSRDKGDRERNTIYF.

This clone was counted only a few times. The gene calls are TRBV18 and TRBJ1-2, with D unclear. Germline V gene sequence: CDR1 KGHSH, CDR2 LQKENI. This CDR3 region has 13 residues. The V end was cut by 0 bases, the J end by 4 bases, with 6 bases between. The chain's CDR3 is CASSPPRVYGYTF. DNA for the CDR3: TGTGCCAGCTCACCACCACGGGTCTATGGCTACACCTTC.

J is TRBJ2-1 and V is TRBV29-1; 9 bases fit TRBD1. Germline V gives CDR1 SQVTM, CDR2 ANQGSEA. With 1 base clipped from V and 4 bases from J, the junction kept 5 bases outside the gene matches. The CDR3 covers 15 residues. The CDR3 sequence is CSVEGGQGGYNEQFF. The CDR3 nucleotides read TGCAGCGTTGAAGGGGGACAGGGTGGTTACAATGAGCAGTTCTTC.

The chain joins TRBV30 to TRBJ1-1; D gene ambiguous. The V and J ends lost 7 bases and 0 bases respectively, with 12 bases between them. The CDR3 contains 13 residues. Germline V gene sequence: CDR1 GTSNPN, CDR2 SVGIG (reference sequence). The CDR3 region has the DNA TGTGCCTCGACGACGGAGATGAACACTGAAGCTTTCTTT. It encodes CASTTEMNTEAFF.

This clone has ten or more counts. V and J are TRBV5-6 and TRBJ2-7, with 8 bases fitting TRBD1. This CDR3 region has 13 residues. Germline values: CDR1 SGHDT, CDR2 YYEEEE. V shed 0 bases and J 4 bases; nucleotides not matched to a gene: 0. This CDR3 is CASSLGTGYEQYF. The CDR3, as DNA: TGTGCCAGCAGCTTGGGGACAGGGTACGAGCAGTACTTC.

The chain is built from TRBV7-6 and TRBJ2-7; D possibly corresponds to TRBD2 (7 bases). The V gene's germline CDR1 is SGHVS and CDR2 FNYEAQ. V was pared by 5 bases and J by 0 bases, with 14 bases between. This CDR3 comprises 15 residues. For the CDR3, the DNA is TGTGCCAGCAGCCCTGGGGGGGGGCCCTCCTACGAGCAGTACTTC. It is translated as CASSPGGGPSYEQYF.

This sequence joins TRBV4-1 and TRBJ2-1, with D perhaps matching TRBD2 (5 bases). V lost 4 bases and J lost 9, with 13 bases in between. CDR1 and CDR2 from the germline V gene are MGHRA and YSYEKL. CDR3 size: 13 residues. The CDR3 reads CASSREGSREQFF. In nucleotides, the CDR3 is TGCGCCAGCAGCCGTGAAGGGAGCCGTGAGCAGTTCTTC.

A note on this clone: An end of the junction differs from the germline gene, which may be a read error. V usage is TRBV18 and J usage is TRBJ2-2; the D gene is possibly TRBD2 (6 bases). The germline gives CDR1 KGHSH, CDR2 LQKENI. CDR3 length equals 15 residues. The CDR3 DNA sequence: TGTACCAGCTCACCGCTAGCGACCGACACCGGGGAGCTGTTTTTT. Its translation: CTSSPLATDTGELFF.

The rearrangement uses TRBV18 and TRBJ2-1, with 8 bases lining up with TRBD2. This CDR3 spans 16 amino acids. Per the germline V gene, CDR1 is KGHSH and CDR2 is LQKENI. Unmatched junction bases numbered 5, after V lost 0 bases and J lost 4 bases. CDR3 nucleotides: TGTGCCAGCTCACCACCTGCGGGGGGCTCTTACAATGAGCAGTTCTTC. Encoded protein: CASSPPAGGSYNEQFF.

This clone was seen a few times. J is TRBJ1-1 and V is TRBV19; 7 nucleotides agree with TRBD1. The trim removed 3 bases at V and 3 bases at J, leaving 4 bases unmatched. The germline gives CDR1 LNHDA, CDR2 SQIVND (reference sequence). This CDR3 has 14 residues. CDR3 coding DNA: TGTGCCAGTAGTATTGGGGACAGCTACACTGAAGCTTTCTTT. This gives the protein CASSIGDSYTEAFF.

V and J are TRBV10-3 and TRBJ1-1; tentative D call: TRBD1 (5 bases). V shed 11 bases and J shed 9 bases, with 19 bases lying between them. The CDR3 spans 12 residues. Germline V gives CDR1 ENHRY, CDR2 SYGVKD. The CDR3 reads CAATGQGAQAFF. DNA of the CDR3: TGTGCCGCGACCGGACAAGGGGCCCAAGCTTTCTTT.

As for this clone: An end of the junction differs from the germline gene, which may be a read error. The gene calls are TRBV12-3 or TRBV12-4 and TRBJ1-5, with D uncertain. CDR3 length: 13 amino acids. The CDR3 DNA sequence: TGTGCCAGCAGATTAGCCAACAATCAGCCCCAGCATTTT. Translating gives CASRLANNQPQHF.

This rearrangement joins TRBV5-4 to TRBJ1-2; 9 positions match TRBD1. The trim removed 3 bases at V and 3 bases at J, leaving 3 bases unmatched. The CDR3 spans 14 residues. Germline values: CDR1 SGHNT, CDR2 YYREEE (reference sequence). The CDR3 DNA reads as TGTGCCAGCAGCTCCGGGACAGGGCACTATGGCTACACCTTC. Translated, it gives CASSSGTGHYGYTF.

Here the CDR3 DNA reads TGCAGCGTTGAAGATCCGGGACTAGTTAGGAATACGCAGTATTTT. Translation: CSVEDPGLVRNTQYF. The chain is built from TRBV29-1 and TRBJ2-3; 8 bases match TRBD2. The CDR3 is 15 residues long. The V segment lost 0 bases and the J segment 7 bases; nucleotides outside the gene matches: 9. Germline-derived CDR1 and CDR2 are SQVTM and ANQGSEA.

This chain uses TRBV5-6 with TRBJ2-7, with 8 nucleotides matching TRBD1. This CDR3 comprises 13 residues. Per the germline V gene, CDR1 is SGHDT and CDR2 is YYEEEE. J gave up 3 bases and V 4 bases, and 3 bases lay outside the gene matches. The CDR3 loop is CASSRDRGYEQYF. The CDR3 DNA reads as TGTGCCAGCAGCCGCGACAGGGGCTACGAGCAGTACTTC.

This clone was seen ten or more times. The rearrangement uses TRBV5-1 and TRBJ2-5; possible D gene TRBD1, 6 bases. Trimming removed 5 bases from V and 2 bases from J, with 13 bases in between. This CDR3 is 14 amino acids long. CDR1 SGHRS and CDR2 YFSETQ come from the germline V gene. The CDR3 DNA is TGCGCCAGCAGTACCTGGACAGCTCAAGAGACCCAGTACTTC. Its protein is CASSTWTAQETQYF. Together with reference TRBV5-1 and TRBJ2-5, the CDR3 gives the full variable domain: KAGVTQTPRYLIKTRGQQVTLSCSPISGHRSVSWYQQTPGQGLQFLFEYFSETQRNKGNFPGRFSGRQFSNSRSEMNVSTLELGDSALYLCASSTWTAQETQYFGPGTRLLVL.

V usage is TRBV5-4 and J usage is TRBJ2-5; 10 bases agree with TRBD2. CDR3 size: 14 residues. CDR1 and CDR2 (germline): SGHNT, YYREEE (reference sequence). V shed 6 bases, J shed 2 bases, and the junction held 4 bases outside the gene matches. In DNA, the CDR3 is TGTGCCAGCACCGAAGCGGGGGGGCAAGAGACCCAGTACTTC. Its protein product is CASTEAGGQETQYF.

This clone showed up just once. The V and J genes are TRBV18 and TRBJ1-3; D is uncertain. Germline loops: CDR1 KGHSH, CDR2 LQKENI. Trimming stripped 2 bases from V and 3 bases from J, with 14 bases between. The CDR3 contains 16 residues. The DNA for the CDR3 is TGTGCCAGCTCACCAGACAAAATGTCATATGGAAACACCATATATTTT. This sequence encodes CASSPDKMSYGNTIYF.

The chain is built from TRBV6-4 and TRBJ2-2; TRBD1 matches 9 bases. CDR1 and CDR2 from the germline V gene are MRHNA and SNTAGT. The CDR3 length is 16 residues. J gave up 4 bases and V 6 bases, and 9 bases lay outside the gene matches. CDR3 DNA: TGTGCCAGCAGGTACCCGGGACAGGGACCCACCGGGGAGCTGTTTTTT. This sequence encodes CASRYPGQGPTGELFF.

This clone was recorded a few times. The J gene is TRBJ1-1, the V gene TRBV12-3 or TRBV12-4, with a possible D match to TRBD1 (6 bases). This CDR3 contains 11 residues. Trimming took off 7 bases at V and 8 bases at J, with 11 bases between the two ends. The DNA for the CDR3 is TGTGCCAGCACCCAGGGACAAGAAGCTTTCTTT. Translated, it gives CASTQGQEAFF.

J is TRBJ2-1 and V is TRBV11-3; maybe TRBD1 (5 bases). Germline assignment: CDR1 SGHNT and CDR2 YENEEA. The CDR3 has 15 residues. The V end was cut by 5 bases, the J end by 4 bases, with 15 bases between. The CDR3 nucleotides read TGTGCCAGCAGCACAGACAGTTCTTCGTACAATGAGCAGTTCTTC. Amino acids: CASSTDSSSYNEQFF. The whole variable domain, filled in from reference TRBV11-3 and TRBJ2-1, reads EAGVVQSPRYKIIEKKQPVAFWCNPISGHNTLYWYLQNLGQGPELLIRYENEEAVDDSQLPKDRFSAERLKGVDSTLKIQPAELGDSAVYLCASSTDSSSYNEQFFGPGTRLTVL.